The clone carrying this T cell receptor beta chain was observed a handful of times. Data came from immunoSEQ multiplex PCR; TCRdb stores just in-frame clones and leaves some out. The sample has 60,000 or so clones, almost 85% seen once. These data originate in a study of blood T cell repertoires in COVID-19. Background on the study: The origin of the acute and convalescent COVID-19 samples was the United States, Italy and Spain.

CDR1 SGHRS and CDR2 YFSETQ come from the germline V gene. V lost 4 bases, J lost 2 bases, and 8 bases lay in between. CDR3 size: 13 residues. This sequence was found in a man aged 60-69 years with acute or convalescent COVID-19. The chain has TRBV5-1 and TRBJ2-3; D possibly corresponds to TRBD1 (6 bases). What was sequenced was peripheral blood. The chain's CDR3 is CASSGTPTDTQYF. DNA for the CDR3: TGCGCCAGCAGCGGGACACCCACAGATACGCAGTATTTT.